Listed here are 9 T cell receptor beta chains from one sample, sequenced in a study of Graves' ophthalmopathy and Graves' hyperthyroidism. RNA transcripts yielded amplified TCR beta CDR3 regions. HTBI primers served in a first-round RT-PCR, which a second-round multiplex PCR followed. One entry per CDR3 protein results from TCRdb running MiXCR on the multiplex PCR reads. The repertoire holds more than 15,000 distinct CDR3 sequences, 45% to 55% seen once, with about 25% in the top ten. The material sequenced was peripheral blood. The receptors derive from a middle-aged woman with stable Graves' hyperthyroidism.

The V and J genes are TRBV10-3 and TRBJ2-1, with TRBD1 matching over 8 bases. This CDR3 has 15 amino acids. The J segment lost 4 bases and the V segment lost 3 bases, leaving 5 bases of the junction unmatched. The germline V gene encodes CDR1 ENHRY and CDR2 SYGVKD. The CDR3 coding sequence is TGTGCCATCAGTGACCCGGGACAGGCTTACAATGAGCAGTTCTTC. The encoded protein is CAISDPGQAYNEQFF.

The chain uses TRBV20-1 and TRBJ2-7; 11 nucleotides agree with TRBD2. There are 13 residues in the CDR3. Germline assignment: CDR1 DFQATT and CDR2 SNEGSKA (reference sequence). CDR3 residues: CSARTSGFYEQYF. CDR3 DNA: TGCAGCGCCCGGACTAGCGGGTTTTACGAGCAGTACTTC.

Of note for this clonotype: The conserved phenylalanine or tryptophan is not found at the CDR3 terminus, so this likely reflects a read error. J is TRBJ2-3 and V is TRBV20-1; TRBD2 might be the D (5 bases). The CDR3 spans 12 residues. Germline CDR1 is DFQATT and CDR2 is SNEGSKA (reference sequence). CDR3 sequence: CSASRATDTQYS. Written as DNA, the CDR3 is TGCAGCGCTAGCCGGGCCACAGATACGCAGTATTCT.

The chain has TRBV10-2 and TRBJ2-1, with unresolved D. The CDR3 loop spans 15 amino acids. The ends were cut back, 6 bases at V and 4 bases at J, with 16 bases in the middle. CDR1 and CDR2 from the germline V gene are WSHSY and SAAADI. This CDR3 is CASRNLVERYNEQFF. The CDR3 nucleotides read TGCGCCAGCAGAAATTTAGTTGAGAGGTACAATGAGCAGTTCTTC.

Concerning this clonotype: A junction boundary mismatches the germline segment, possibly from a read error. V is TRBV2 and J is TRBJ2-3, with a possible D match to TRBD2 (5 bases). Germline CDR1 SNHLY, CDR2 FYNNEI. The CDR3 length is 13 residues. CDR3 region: CAGRLDSSHTQYF. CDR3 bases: TGTGCCGGCAGATTGGACTCCTCTCATACGCAGTATTTT.

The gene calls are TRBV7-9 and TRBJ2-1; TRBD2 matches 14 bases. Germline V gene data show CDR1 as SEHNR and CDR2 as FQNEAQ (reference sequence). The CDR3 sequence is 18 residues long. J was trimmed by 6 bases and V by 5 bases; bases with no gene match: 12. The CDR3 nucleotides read TGTGCCAGCAGCCAAGAAGGGACTAGCGGGGGCCTCTGCAATGAGCAGTTCTTC. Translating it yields CASSQEGTSGGLCNEQFF.

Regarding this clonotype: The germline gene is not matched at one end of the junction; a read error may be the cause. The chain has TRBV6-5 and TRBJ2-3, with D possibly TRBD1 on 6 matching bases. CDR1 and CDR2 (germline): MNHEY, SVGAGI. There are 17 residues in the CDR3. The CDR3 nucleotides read TGTGCCAGCAGTTACAAGATTGGACAGACACCCACAGATACGCGGTATTTT. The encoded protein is CASSYKIGQTPTDTRYF.

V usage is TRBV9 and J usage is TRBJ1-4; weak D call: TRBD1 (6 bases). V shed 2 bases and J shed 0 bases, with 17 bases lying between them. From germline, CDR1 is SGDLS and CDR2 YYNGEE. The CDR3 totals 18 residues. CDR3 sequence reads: CASSVAGEVLATNEKLFF. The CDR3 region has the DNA TGTGCCAGCAGCGTGGCAGGGGAGGTATTGGCAACTAATGAAAAACTGTTTTTT.

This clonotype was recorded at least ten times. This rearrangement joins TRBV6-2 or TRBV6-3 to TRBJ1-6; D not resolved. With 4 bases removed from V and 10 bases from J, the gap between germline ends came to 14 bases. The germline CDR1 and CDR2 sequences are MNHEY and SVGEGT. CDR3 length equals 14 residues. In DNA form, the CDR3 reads TGTGCCAGCAGTTCAGACGGAGAGCAATCACCCCTCCACTTT. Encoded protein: CASSSDGEQSPLHF.